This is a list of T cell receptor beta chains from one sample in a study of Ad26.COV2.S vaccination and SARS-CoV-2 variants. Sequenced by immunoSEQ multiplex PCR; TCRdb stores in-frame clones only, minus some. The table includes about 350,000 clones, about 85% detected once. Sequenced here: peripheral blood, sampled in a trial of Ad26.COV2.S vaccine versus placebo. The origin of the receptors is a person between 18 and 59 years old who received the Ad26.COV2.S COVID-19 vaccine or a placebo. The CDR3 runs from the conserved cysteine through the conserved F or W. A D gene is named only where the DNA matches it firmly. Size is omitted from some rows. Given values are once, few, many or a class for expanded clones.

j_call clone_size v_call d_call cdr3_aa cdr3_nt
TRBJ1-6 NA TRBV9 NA CASSVGGDHNSPLHF TGTGCCAGCAGCGTAGGTGGGGATCATAATTCACCCCTCCACTTT
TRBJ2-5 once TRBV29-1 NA CSSPRGVGETQYF TGCAGCTCCCCCCGGGGTGTCGGAGAGACCCAGTACTTC
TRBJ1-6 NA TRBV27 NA CASSLFGTNNSPLHF TGTGCCAGCAGTTTATTTGGGACAAATAATTCACCCCTCCACTTT
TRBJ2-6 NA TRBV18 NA CASTPNSGANVLTF TGTGCCAGCACACCCAACTCTGGGGCCAACGTCCTGACTTTC
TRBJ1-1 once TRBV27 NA CASSLGKFNTEAFF TGTGCCAGCAGTTTAGGGAAGTTTAACACTGAAGCTTTCTTT
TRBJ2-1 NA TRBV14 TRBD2 CASSNPSGSSYNEQFF TGTGCCAGCAGCAACCCGAGCGGGAGCTCCTACAATGAGCAGTTCTTC
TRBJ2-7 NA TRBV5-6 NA CASSLGASYEQYF TGTGCCAGCAGCTTGGGGGCATCCTACGAGCAGTACTTC
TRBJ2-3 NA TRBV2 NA CASSTPVDGQATDTQYF TGTGCCAGCAGTACCCCCGTCGATGGCCAGGCTACAGATACGCAGTATTTT
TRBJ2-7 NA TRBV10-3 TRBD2 CAISEAGGPREQYF TGTGCCATCAGTGAAGCGGGGGGGCCGAGGGAGCAGTACTTC
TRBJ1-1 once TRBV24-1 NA CATSDETAIVGAFF TGTGCCACCAGTGATGAGACAGCGATAGTGGGAGCTTTCTTT
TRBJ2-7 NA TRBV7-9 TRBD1 CASSLWDRYYEQYF TGTGCCAGCAGCCTTTGGGACAGGTACTACGAGCAGTACTTC
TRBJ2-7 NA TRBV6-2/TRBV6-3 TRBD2 CASSNRLAYYEQYF TGTGCCAGCAGTAACCGACTAGCCTACTACGAGCAGTACTTC
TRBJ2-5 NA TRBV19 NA CASSIEGETQYF TGTGCCAGTAGTATCGAGGGGGAGACCCAGTACTTC
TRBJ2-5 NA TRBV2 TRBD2 CASRSQRGPQETQYF TGTGCCAGCAGATCACAGCGGGGGCCACAAGAGACCCAGTACTTC
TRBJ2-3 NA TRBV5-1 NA CASSLVPPDTQYF TGCGCCAGCAGCTTGGTGCCCCCAGATACGCAGTATTTT
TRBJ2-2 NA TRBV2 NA CASSEQGGNTGELFF TGTGCCAGCAGTGAACAGGGGGGGAACACCGGGGAGCTGTTTTTT
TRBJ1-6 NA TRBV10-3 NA CAISVKGSDSPLHF TGTGCCATCAGTGTTAAGGGGAGTGATTCACCCCTCCACTTT
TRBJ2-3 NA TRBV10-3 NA CAISDPDWLDTQYF TGTGCCATCAGTGATCCGGACTGGTTGGATACGCAGTATTTT
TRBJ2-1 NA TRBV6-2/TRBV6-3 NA CASSYAREPYNEQFF TGTGCCAGCAGTTATGCGCGGGAACCTTACAATGAGCAGTTCTTC
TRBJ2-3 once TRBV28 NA CASSFITYTDTQYF TGTGCCAGCAGTTTCATTACTTACACAGATACGCAGTATTTT
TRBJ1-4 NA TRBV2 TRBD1 CASSFGTGGFELFF TGTGCCAGCAGTTTCGGGACAGGGGGATTTGAACTGTTTTTT
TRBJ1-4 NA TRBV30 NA CAWGTGRGDEKLFF TGTGCCTGGGGGACGGGGAGAGGGGACGAAAAACTGTTTTTT
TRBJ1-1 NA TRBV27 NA CASSPGQFMNTEAFF TGTGCCAGCAGTCCTGGACAGTTTATGAACACTGAAGCTTTCTTT
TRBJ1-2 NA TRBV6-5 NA CASGQTNYGYTF TGTGCCAGTGGGCAAACCAACTATGGCTACACCTTC
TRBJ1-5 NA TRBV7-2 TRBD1 CASSLGQKNQPQHF TGTGCCAGCAGCTTGGGACAGAAGAATCAGCCCCAGCATTTT
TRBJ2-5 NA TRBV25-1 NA CASNQGASETQYF TGTGCCAGCAACCAGGGTGCATCGGAGACCCAGTACTTC
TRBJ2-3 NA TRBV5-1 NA CASSLELGTDTQYF TGCGCCAGCAGCTTGGAGTTAGGCACAGATACGCAGTATTTT
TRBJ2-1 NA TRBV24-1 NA CATSDLDSNEQFF TGTGCCACCAGTGATTTGGACAGCAATGAGCAGTTCTTC
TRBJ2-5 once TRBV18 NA CASSPTGTTPETQYF TGTGCCAGCTCACCTACAGGGACCACTCCAGAGACCCAGTACTTC
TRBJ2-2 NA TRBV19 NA CASRRTMNTGELFF TGTGCCAGCCGTCGGACAATGAACACCGGGGAGCTGTTTTTT
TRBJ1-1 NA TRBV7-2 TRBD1 CASSPWQGGTEAFF TGTGCCAGCAGCCCTTGGCAGGGGGGTACTGAAGCTTTCTTT
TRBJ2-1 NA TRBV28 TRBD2 CAITGGSSYNEQFF TGTGCCATCACTGGCGGGAGCTCCTACAATGAGCAGTTCTTC
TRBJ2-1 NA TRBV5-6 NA CASSLAGASPTYNEQFF TGTGCCAGCAGCTTGGCAGGGGCAAGCCCAACCTACAATGAGCAGTTCTTC
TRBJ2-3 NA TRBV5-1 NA CASSYRDRVRASGSFTDTQYF TGCGCCAGCAGCTACCGGGACAGGGTGAGGGCTAGCGGGAGTTTCACAGATACGCAGTATTTT
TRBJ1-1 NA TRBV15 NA CATSSPQGNTEAFF TGTGCCACCAGCAGCCCCCAGGGGAACACTGAAGCTTTCTTT
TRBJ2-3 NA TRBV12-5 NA CASGLRGASTDTQYF TGTGCTAGTGGCCTCAGGGGCGCTAGCACAGATACGCAGTATTTT